What follows are 8 T cell receptor beta chains derived from one specimen sequenced in a study of cytomegalovirus exposure and HLA in healthy donors. 13 Jbeta primers and 60 Vbeta primers were used for the PCR. Method: immunoSEQ multiplex PCR; TCRdb's copy keeps in-frame clones and lacks some. The sample has about 36,000 clones, 60% to 75% seen once; the top ten hold about 7%. Source material: PBMCs. The receptors were sampled from a man aged 25-45 years in good health and CMV-seronegative.

V usage is TRBV27 and J usage is TRBJ1-5; D might be TRBD1 (6 bases). Trimming shortened V by 6 bases and J by 0 bases, and 27 bases separated the two germline ends. CDR1 and CDR2 (germline): MNHEY, SMNVEV (reference sequence). CDR3 size: 20 residues. CDR3 region: CASRLRRRQGTISSNQPQHF. Written as DNA, the CDR3 is TGTGCCAGCAGATTACGCAGAAGGCAGGGGACGATATCTAGCAATCAGCCCCAGCATTTT.

This chain uses TRBV7-8 with TRBJ2-7; no reliable D call. The CDR3 loop spans 13 amino acids. Trimming left V 3 bases short and J 2 bases short, with 8 bases between. The germline V gene has CDR1 SGHVS and CDR2 FQNEAQ. CDR3 sequence: CASSFPGAYEQYF. Here the CDR3 DNA reads TGTGCCAGCAGCTTTCCTGGAGCCTACGAGCAGTACTTC.

The chain joins TRBV6-5 to TRBJ1-2; perhaps TRBD1 as D (5 bases). The germline gives CDR1 MNHEY, CDR2 SVGAGI. The ends were cut back, 6 bases at V and 7 bases at J, with 15 bases in the middle. The CDR3 length is 13 residues. CDR3 nucleotides: TGTGCCAGCAGGGGGCGCCCCTCCTTTGGCTACACCTTC. Encoded protein: CASRGRPSFGYTF.

The chain links TRBV7-2 to TRBJ1-2, with D unresolved. V lost 1 base to trimming and J lost 4 bases, with 19 bases between them. CDR1 SGHTA and CDR2 FQGNSA come from the germline V gene. This CDR3 spans 17 amino acids. The CDR3 coding sequence is TGTGCCAGCAGCTTAGATCTGGATGAGTTAGCTATCTATGGCTACACCTTC. This encodes CASSLDLDELAIYGYTF.

The chain recombines TRBV4-1 with TRBJ1-6; perhaps TRBD1 as D (5 bases). This CDR3 is built from 14 residues. The V gene's germline CDR1 is MGHRA and CDR2 YSYEKL. V lost 5 bases to trimming and J lost 7 bases, with 12 bases between them. As DNA, the CDR3 is TGCGCCAGCAGCAGGACAAACAAAAATTCACCCCTCCACTTT. It yields the protein CASSRTNKNSPLHF.

The V and J genes are TRBV2 and TRBJ2-5, with a weak D call TRBD2 (7 bases). Deletions cut 5 bases from V and 4 bases from J, with 14 bases between. The V gene's germline CDR1 is SNHLY and CDR2 FYNNEI. The length of the CDR3 is 14 residues. This CDR3 reads CASSYMRGGETQYF. For the CDR3, the DNA is TGTGCCAGCAGTTACATGAGGGGGGGAGAGACCCAGTACTTC.

This chain connects TRBV5-4 to TRBJ2-2, with D maybe TRBD1 (6 bases). This CDR3 contains 15 residues. V was trimmed by 4 bases and J by 1 base, leaving 11 bases between them. Germline loops: CDR1 SGHNT, CDR2 YYREEE (reference sequence). The CDR3 reads CASSHWTENTGELFF. The CDR3 region has the DNA TGTGCCAGCAGCCACTGGACAGAGAACACCGGGGAGCTGTTTTTT.

The V and J genes are TRBV5-8 and TRBJ1-1; tentative D call: TRBD1 (6 bases). Germline V gene data show CDR1 as SGHTS and CDR2 as YDEGEE. V was clipped by 10 bases and J by 7 bases, with 26 bases between them. The CDR3 contains 15 residues. The CDR3 spells CAGGAWETSGFEAFF. In nucleotides, the CDR3 is TGTGCCGGGGGGGCCTGGGAGACGTCCGGTTTTGAAGCTTTCTTT.